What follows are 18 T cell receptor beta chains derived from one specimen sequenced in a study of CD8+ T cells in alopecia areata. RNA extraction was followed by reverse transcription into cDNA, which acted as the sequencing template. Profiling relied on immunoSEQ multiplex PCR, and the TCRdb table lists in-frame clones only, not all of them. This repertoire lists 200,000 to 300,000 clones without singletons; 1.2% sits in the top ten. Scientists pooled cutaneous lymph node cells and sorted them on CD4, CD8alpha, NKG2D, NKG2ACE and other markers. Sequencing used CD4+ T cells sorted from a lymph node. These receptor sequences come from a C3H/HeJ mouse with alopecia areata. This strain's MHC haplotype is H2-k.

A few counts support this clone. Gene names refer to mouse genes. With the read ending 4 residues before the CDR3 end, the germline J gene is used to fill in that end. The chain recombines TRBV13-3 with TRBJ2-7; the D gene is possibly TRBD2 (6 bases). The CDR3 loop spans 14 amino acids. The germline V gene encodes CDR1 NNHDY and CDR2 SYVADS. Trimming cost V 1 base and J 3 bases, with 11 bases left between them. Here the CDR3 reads CASSDSGVYYEQYF. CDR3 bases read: TGTGCCAGCAGTGATTCTGGGGTGTACTAT.

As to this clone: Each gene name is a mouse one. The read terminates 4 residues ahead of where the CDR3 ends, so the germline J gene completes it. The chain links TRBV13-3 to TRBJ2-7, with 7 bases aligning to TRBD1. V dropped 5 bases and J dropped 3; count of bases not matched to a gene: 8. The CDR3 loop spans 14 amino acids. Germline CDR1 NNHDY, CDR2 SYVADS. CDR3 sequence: CASRSGTALYEQYF. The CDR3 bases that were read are TGTGCCAGCAGATCCGGGACAGCTCTCTAT.

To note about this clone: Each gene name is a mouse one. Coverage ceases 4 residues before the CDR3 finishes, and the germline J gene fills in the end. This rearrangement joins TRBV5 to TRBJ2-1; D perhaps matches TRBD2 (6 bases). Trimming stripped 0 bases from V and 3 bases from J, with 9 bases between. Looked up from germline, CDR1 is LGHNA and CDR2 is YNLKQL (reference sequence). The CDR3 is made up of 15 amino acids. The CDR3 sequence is CASSQDWGIYAEQFF. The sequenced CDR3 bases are TGTGCCAGCAGCCAAGATTGGGGGATCTATGCT.

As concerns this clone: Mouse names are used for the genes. The sequenced part of the CDR3 DNA is TGTGCCAGCAGGAGGGGGCGGGACACCGGG. It specifies CASRRGRDTG. The CDR3 as a whole reads CASRRGRDTGQLYF. The rearrangement uses TRBV19 and TRBJ2-2; tentative D call: TRBD1 (7 bases). The DNA ends 4 residues before the CDR3 does, and the rest of the CDR3 is filled in from the germline J gene. Trimming took off 5 bases at V and 3 bases at J, with 11 bases between the two ends. The CDR3 has 14 residues. The germline V gene encodes CDR1 FNHDT and CDR2 SITEND (reference sequence). The whole variable domain, remainder taken from reference TRBV19 and TRBJ2-2, is GGIITQTPKFLIGQEGQKLTLKCQQNFNHDTMYWYRQDSGKGLRLIYYSITENDLQKGDLSEGYDASREKKSSFSLTVTSAQKNEMAVFLCASRRGRDTGQLYFGEGSKLTVL.

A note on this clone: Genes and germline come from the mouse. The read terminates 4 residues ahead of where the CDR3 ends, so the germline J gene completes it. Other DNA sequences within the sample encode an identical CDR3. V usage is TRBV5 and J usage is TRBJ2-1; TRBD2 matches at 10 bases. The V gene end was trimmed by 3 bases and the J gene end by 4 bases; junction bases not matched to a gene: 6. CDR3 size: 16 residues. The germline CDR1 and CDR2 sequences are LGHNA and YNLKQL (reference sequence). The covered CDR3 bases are TGTGCCAGCAGCCAGGAAAACTGGGGGGGTTATGCT. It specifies CASSQENWGGYA. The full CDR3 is CASSQENWGGYAEQFF.

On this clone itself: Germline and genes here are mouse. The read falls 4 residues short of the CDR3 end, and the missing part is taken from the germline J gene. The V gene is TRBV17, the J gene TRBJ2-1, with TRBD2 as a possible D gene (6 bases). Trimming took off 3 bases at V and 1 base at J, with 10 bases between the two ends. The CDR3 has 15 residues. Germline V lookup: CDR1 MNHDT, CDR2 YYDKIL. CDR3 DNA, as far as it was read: TGTGCTAGCAGTAGGCATCTGGGGAACTATGCT. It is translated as CASSRHLGNYA. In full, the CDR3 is CASSRHLGNYAEQFF.

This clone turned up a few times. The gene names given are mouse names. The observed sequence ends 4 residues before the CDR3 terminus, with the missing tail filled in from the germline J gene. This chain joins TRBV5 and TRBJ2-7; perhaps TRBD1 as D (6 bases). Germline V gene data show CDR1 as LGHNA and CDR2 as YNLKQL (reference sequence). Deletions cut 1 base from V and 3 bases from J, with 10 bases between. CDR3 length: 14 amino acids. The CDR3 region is CASSQGDTLYEQYF. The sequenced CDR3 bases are TGTGCCAGCAGCCAAGGGGACACCCTCTAT.

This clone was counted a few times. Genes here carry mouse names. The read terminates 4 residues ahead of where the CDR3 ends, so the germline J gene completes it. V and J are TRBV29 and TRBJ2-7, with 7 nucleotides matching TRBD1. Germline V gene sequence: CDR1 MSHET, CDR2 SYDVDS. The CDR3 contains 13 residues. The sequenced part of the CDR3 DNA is TGTGCTAGCAGGCCACCGGGACAGTAT. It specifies CASRPPGQY. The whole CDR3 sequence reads CASRPPGQYEQYF.

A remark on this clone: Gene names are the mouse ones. Here the CDR3 reads CASRVKGQANTEVFF. The CDR3 bases that were read are TGTGCCAGCAGGGTAAAGGGACAAGCAAACACA. The chain has TRBV13-1 and TRBJ1-1; D might be TRBD1 (6 bases). Coverage ceases 4 residues before the CDR3 finishes, and the germline J gene fills in the end. The CDR3 totals 15 residues. Germline lookup yields CDR1 NSHNY and CDR2 SYGAGN. V lost 5 bases and J lost 0, with 14 bases in between.

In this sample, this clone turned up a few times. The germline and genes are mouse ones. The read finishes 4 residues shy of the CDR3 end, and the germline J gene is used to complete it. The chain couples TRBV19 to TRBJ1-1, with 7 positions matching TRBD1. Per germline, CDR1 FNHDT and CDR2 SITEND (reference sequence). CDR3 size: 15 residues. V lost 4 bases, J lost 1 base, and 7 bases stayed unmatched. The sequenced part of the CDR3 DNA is TGTGCCAGCAGTTTCCCGACAGGGTTGAACACA. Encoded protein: CASSFPTGLNT. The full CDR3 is CASSFPTGLNTEVFF.

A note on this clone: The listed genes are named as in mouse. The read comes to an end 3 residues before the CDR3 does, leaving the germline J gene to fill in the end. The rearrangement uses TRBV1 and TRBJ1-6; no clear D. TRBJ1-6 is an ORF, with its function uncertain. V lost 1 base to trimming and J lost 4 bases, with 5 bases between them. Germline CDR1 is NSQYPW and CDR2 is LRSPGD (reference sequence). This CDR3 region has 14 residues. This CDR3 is CTCSAVIYNSPLYF. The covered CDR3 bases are TGCACCTGCAGTGCAGTCATTTATAATTCGCCC.

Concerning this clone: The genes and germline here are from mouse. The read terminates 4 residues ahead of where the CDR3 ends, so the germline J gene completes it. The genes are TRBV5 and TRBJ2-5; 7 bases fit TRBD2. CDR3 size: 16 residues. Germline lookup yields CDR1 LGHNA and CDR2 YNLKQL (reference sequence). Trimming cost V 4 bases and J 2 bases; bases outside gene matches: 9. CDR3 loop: CASSLLALGVQDTQYF. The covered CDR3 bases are TGTGCCAGCAGCCTTCTCGCCCTGGGGGTCCAAGAC.

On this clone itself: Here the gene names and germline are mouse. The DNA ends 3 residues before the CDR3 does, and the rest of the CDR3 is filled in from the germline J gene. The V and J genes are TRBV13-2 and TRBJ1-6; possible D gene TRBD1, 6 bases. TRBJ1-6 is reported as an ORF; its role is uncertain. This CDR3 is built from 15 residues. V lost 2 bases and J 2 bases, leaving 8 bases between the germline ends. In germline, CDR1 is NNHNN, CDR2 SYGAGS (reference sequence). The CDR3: CASGEGGTYNSPLYF. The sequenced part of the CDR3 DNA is TGTGCCAGCGGTGAGGGGGGCACCTATAATTCGCCC.

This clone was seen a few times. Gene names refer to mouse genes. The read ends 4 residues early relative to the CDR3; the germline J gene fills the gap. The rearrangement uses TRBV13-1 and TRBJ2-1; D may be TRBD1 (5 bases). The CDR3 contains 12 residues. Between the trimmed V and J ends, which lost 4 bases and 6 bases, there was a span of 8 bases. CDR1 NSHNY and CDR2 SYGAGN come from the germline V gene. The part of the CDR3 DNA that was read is TGTGCCAGCAGTTCCAGGGTTGCT. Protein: CASSSRVA. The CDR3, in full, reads CASSSRVAEQFF.

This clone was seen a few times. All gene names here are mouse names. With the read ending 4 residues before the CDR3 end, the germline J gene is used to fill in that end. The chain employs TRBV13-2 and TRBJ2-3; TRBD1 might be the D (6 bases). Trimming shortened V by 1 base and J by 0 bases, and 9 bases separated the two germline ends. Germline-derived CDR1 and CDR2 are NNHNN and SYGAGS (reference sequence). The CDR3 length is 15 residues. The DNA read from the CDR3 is TGTGCCAGCGGTGATCCAGGGGTCAGTGCAGAA. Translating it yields CASGDPGVSAE. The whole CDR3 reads CASGDPGVSAETLYF.

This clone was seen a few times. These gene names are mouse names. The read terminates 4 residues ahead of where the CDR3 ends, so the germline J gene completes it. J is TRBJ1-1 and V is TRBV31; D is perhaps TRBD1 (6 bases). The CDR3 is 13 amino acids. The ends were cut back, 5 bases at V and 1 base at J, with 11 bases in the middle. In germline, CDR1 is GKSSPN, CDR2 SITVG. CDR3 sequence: CAWAAGQNTEVFF. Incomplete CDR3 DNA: TGTGCCTGGGCGGCGGGACAAAACACA.

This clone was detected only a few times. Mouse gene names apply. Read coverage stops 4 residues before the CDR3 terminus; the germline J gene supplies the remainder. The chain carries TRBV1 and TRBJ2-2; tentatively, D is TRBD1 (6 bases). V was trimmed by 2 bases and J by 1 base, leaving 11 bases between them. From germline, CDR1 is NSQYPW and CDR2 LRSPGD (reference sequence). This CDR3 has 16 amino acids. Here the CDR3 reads CTCSATGTRNTGQLYF. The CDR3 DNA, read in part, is TGCACCTGCAGTGCAACCGGGACACGAAACACCGGG.

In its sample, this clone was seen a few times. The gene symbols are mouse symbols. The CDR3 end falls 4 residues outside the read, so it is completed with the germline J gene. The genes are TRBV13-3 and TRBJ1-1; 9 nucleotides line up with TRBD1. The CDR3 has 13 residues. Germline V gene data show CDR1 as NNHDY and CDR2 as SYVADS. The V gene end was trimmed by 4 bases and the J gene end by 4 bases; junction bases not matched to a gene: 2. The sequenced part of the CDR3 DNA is TGTGCCAGCAGTAACAGGGGGCTCACA. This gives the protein CASSNRGLT. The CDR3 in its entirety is CASSNRGLTEVFF.